One and the same sample provided the 2 T cell receptor beta chains below, sequenced in a study of blood T cell repertoires in COVID-19. TCRdb's table, derived via immunoSEQ multiplex PCR, lists solely in-frame clones and lacks some. The sample has hundreds of thousands of clones, over 75% seen once; the top ten hold approximately 8%. The sequenced sample was peripheral blood. The receptors derive from a woman aged 50 to 65 who had recovered from COVID-19.

The CDR3 loop is CASSPRQNTEAFF. CDR3 coding DNA: TGTGCCAGTAGTCCCCGACAAAACACTGAAGCTTTCTTT. The chain couples TRBV19 to TRBJ1-1; D is unresolved. Germline V lookup: CDR1 LNHDA, CDR2 SQIVND (reference sequence). The CDR3 totals 13 residues. V was clipped by 5 bases and J by 2 bases, with 9 bases between them.

The gene calls are TRBV28 and TRBJ1-4, with D possibly TRBD1 on 6 matching bases. CDR1 is MDHEN, CDR2 SYDVKM, per germline. Deletions cut 6 bases from V and 7 bases from J, with 15 bases between. This CDR3 is 14 amino acids long. The CDR3 here is CASSRMAGAEKLFF. CDR3 coding DNA: TGTGCCAGCAGCCGAATGGCAGGGGCTGAAAAACTGTTTTTT.